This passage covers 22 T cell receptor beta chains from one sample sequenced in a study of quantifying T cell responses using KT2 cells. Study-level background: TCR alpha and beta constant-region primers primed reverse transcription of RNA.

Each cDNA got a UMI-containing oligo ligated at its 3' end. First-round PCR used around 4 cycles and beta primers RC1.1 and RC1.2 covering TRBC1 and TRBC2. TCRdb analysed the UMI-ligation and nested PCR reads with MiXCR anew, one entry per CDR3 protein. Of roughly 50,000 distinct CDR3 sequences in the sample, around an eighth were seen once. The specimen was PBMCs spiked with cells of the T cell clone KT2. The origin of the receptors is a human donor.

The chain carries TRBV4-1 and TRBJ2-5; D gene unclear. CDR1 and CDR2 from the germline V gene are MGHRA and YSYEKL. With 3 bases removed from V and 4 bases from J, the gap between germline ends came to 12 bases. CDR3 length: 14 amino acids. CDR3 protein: CASSHTNSGETQYF. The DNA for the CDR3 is TGCGCCAGCAGCCATACAAACAGTGGAGAGACCCAGTACTTC.

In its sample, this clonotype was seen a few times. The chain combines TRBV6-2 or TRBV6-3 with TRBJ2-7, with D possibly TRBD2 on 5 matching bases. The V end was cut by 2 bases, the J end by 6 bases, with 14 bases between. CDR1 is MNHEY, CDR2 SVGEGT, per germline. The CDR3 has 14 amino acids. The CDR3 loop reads CASSYSPAAGEQYF. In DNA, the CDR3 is TGTGCCAGCAGTTACAGTCCCGCGGCGGGCGAGCAGTACTTC.

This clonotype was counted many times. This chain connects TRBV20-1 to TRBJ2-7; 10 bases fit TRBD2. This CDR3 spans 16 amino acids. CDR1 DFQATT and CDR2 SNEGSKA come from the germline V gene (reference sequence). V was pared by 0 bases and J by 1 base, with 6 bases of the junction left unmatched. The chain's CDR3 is CSARDMLAGVSYEQYF. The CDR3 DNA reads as TGCAGTGCTAGAGATATGCTAGCGGGAGTTTCCTACGAGCAGTACTTC.

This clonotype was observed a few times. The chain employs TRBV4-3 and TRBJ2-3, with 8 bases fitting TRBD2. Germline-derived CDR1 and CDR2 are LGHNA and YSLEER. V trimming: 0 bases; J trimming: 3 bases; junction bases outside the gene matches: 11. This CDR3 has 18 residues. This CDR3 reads CASSQDQAGAFGTDTQYF. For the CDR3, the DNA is TGCGCCAGCAGCCAAGATCAAGCGGGAGCCTTCGGTACAGATACGCAGTATTTT.

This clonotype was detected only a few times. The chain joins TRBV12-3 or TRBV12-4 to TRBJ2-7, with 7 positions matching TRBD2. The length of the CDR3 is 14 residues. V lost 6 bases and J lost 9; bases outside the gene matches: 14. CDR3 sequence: CASSLLGGSSGQYF. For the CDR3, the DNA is TGTGCCAGCAGCCTACTGGGCGGGAGTTCAGGGCAGTACTTC.

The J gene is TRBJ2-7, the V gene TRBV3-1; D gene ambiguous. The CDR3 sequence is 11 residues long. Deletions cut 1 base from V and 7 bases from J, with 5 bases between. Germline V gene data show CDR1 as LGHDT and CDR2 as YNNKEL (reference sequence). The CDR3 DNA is TGTGCCAGCAGCCAAGGTTTAGAGCAGTACTTC. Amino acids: CASSQGLEQYF.

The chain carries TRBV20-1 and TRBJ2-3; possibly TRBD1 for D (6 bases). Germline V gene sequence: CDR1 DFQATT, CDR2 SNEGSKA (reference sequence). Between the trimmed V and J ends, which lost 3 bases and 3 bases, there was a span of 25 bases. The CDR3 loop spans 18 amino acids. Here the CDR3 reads CSASLAGTSSLGTDTQYF. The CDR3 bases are TGCAGTGCTAGCTTGGCCGGGACATCCTCCCTGGGGACAGATACGCAGTATTTT.

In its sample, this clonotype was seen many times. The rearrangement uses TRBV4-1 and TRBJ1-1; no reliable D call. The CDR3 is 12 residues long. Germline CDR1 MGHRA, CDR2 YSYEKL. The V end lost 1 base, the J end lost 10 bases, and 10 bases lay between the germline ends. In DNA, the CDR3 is TGCGCCAGCAGCCAAGGCCCTAAAGGAGCTTTCTTT. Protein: CASSQGPKGAFF.

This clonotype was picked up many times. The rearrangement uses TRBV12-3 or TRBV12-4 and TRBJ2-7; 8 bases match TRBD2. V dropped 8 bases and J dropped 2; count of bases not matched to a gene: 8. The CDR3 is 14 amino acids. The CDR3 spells CASSSGGIAYEQYF. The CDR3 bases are TGTGCCAGCTCATCGGGGGGGATAGCCTACGAGCAGTACTTC.

CDR3 sequence reads: CASSLNPGATETQYF. The CDR3, as DNA: TGTGCCAGCAGTTTAAATCCGGGAGCTACGGAGACCCAGTACTTC. The gene calls are TRBV12-3 or TRBV12-4 and TRBJ2-5; tentatively, D is TRBD2 (6 bases). The CDR3 loop spans 15 amino acids. The V end lost 2 bases, the J end lost 5 bases, and 15 bases lay between the germline ends.

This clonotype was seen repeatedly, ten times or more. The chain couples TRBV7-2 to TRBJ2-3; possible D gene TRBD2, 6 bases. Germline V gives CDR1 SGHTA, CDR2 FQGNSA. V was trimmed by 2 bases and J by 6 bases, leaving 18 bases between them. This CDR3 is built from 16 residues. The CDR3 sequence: CASSLQTGVGVDTQYF. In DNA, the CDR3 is TGTGCCAGCAGCTTACAGACGGGAGTAGGCGTCGATACGCAGTATTTT.

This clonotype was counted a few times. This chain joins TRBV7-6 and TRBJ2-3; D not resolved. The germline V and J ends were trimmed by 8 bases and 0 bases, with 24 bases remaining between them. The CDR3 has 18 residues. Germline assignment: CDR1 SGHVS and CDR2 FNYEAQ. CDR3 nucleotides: TGTGCCAGCTGCCTTCGGCCCTTACCCGAAGGGAGCACAGATACGCAGTATTTT. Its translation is CASCLRPLPEGSTDTQYF.

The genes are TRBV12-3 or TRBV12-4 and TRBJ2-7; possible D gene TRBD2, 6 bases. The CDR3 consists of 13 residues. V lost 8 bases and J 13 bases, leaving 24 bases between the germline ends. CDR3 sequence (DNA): TGTGCCAGCTCTACTTCGAGGCGCGGGAACTATTACTTC. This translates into CASSTSRRGNYYF.

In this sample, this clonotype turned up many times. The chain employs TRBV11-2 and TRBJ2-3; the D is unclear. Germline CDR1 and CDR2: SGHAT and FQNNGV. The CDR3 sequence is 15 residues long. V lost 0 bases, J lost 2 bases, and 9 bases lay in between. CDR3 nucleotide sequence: TGTGCCAGCAGCTTAGATCGGGCATTCACAGATACGCAGTATTTT. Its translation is CASSLDRAFTDTQYF.

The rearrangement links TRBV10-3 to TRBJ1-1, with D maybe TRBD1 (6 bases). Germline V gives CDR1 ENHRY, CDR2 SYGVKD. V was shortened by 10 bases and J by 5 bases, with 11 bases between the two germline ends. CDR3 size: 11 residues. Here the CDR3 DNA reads TGTGCCACTTCCCAGGGGACTGAAGCTTTCTTT. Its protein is CATSQGTEAFF.

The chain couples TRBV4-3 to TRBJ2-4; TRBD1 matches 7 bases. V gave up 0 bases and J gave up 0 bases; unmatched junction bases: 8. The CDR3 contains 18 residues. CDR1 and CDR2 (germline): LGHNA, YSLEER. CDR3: CASSQELSRGLAKNIQYF. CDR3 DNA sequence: TGCGCCAGCAGCCAAGAGCTATCTAGGGGGCTAGCCAAAAACATTCAGTACTTC.

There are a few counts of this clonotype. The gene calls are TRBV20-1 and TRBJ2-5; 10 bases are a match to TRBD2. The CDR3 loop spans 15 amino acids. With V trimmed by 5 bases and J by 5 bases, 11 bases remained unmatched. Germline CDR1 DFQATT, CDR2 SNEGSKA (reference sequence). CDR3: CSAQRAGGPEETQYF. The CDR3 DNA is TGCAGTGCTCAGAGAGCGGGAGGGCCGGAGGAGACCCAGTACTTC.

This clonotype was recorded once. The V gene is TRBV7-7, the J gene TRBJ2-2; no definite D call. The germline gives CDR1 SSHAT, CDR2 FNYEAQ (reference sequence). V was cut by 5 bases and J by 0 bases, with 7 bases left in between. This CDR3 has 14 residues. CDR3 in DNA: TGTGCCAGCAGCCCTCGGACGAACACCGGGGAGCTGTTTTTT. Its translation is CASSPRTNTGELFF.

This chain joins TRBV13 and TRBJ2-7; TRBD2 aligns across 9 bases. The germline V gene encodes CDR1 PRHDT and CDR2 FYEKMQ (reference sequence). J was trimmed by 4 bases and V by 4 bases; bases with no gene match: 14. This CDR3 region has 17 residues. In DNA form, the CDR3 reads TGTGCCAGCAGCTCTAAGGTTCCTAGCGGGGATGGGTACGAGCAGTACTTC. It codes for CASSSKVPSGDGYEQYF.

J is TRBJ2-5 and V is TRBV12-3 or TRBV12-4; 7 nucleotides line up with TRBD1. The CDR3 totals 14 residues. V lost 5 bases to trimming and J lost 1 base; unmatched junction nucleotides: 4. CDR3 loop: CASSRRQGQETQYF. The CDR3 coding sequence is TGTGCCAGCAGTCGTCGACAGGGCCAAGAGACCCAGTACTTC.

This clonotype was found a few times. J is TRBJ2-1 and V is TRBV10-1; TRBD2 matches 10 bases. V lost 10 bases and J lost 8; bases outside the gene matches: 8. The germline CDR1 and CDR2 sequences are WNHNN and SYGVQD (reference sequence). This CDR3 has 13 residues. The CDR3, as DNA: TGCGCCACCAGCGGGGGGGCCCGGGATGAGCAGTTCTTC. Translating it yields CATSGGARDEQFF.

The CDR3: CAWSRTTGEQFF. The DNA for the CDR3 is TGTGCCTGGAGTCGTACGACCGGTGAGCAGTTCTTC. The V and J genes are TRBV30 and TRBJ2-1; D not certain. The CDR3 contains 12 residues. V lost 2 bases and J 9 bases, leaving 11 bases between the germline ends. CDR1 GTSNPN and CDR2 SVGIG come from the germline V gene (reference sequence).